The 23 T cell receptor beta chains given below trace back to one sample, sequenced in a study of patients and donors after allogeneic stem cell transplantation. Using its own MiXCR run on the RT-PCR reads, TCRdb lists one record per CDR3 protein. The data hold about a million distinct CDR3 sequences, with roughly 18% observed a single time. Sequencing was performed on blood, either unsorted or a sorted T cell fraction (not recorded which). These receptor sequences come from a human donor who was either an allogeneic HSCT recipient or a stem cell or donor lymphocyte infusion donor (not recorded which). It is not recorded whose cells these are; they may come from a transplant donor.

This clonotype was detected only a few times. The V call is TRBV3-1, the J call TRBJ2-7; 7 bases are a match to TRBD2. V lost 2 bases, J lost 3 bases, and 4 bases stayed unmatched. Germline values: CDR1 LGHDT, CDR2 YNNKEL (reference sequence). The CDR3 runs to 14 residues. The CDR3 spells CASSQFGGSYEQYF. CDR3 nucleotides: TGTGCCAGCAGCCAATTCGGCGGGAGCTACGAGCAGTACTTC.

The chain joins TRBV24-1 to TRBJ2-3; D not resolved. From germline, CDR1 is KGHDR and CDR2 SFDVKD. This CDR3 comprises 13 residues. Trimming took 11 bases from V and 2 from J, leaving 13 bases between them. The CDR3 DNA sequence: TGTGCCATCGGACGTCGTAACACAGATACGCAGTATTTT. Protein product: CAIGRRNTDTQYF.

CDR3 in amino acids: CASSLELERGTQYF. The CDR3 coding sequence is TGTGCCAGCAGTTTGGAACTAGAGCGAGGGACCCAGTACTTC. The V call is TRBV27, the J call TRBJ2-5, with D tentatively TRBD2 (5 bases). The CDR3 has 14 residues. With 3 bases removed from V and 7 bases from J, the gap between germline ends came to 15 bases. Germline V lookup: CDR1 MNHEY, CDR2 SMNVEV (reference sequence).

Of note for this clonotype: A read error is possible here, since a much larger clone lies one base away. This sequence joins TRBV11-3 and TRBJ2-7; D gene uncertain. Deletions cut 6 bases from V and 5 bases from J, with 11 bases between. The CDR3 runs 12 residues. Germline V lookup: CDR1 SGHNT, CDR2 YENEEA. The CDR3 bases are TGTGCCAGCAGTCACCTCGAGGACGAGCAGTACTTC. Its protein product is CASSHLEDEQYF.

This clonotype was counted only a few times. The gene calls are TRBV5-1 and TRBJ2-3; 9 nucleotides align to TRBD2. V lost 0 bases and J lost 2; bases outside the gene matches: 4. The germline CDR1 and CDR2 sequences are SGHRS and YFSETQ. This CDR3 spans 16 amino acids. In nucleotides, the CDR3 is TGCGCCAGCAGCTTGGACAGCGGGGGGAACACAGATACGCAGTATTTT. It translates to CASSLDSGGNTDTQYF.

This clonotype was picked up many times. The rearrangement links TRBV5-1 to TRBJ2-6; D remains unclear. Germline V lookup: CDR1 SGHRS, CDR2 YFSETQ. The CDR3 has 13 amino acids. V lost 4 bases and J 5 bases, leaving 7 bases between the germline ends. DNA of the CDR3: TGCGCCAGCAGCCCCTTGTGGGCCAACGTCCTGACTTTC. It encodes CASSPLWANVLTF.

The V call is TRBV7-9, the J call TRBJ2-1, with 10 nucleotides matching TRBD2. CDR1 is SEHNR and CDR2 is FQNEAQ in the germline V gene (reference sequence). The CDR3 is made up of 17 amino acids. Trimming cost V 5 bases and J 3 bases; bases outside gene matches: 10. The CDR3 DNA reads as TGTGCCAGCAGCCCCGGTGGCCTAGCGGGGGACTACAATGAGCAGTTCTTC. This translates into CASSPGGLAGDYNEQFF.

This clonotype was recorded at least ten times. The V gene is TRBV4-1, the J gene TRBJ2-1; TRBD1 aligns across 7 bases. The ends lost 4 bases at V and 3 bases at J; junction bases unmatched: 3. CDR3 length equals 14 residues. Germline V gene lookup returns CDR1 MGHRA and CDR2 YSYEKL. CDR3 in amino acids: CASSLGTDYNEQFF. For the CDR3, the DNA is TGCGCCAGCAGCCTTGGGACAGACTACAATGAGCAGTTCTTC.

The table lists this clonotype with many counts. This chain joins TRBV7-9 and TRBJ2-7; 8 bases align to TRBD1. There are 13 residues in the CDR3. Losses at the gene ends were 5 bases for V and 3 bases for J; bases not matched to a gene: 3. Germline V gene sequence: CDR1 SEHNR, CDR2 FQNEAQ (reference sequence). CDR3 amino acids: CASSGDRSYEQYF. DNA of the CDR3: TGTGCCAGCAGCGGGGACAGGAGCTACGAGCAGTACTTC. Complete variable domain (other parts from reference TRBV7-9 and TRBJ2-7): DTGVSQNPRHKITKRGQNVTFRCDPISEHNRLYWYRQTLGQGPEFLTYFQNEAQLEKSRLLSDRFSAERPKGSFSTLEIQRTEQGDSAMYLCASSGDRSYEQYFGPGTRLTVT.

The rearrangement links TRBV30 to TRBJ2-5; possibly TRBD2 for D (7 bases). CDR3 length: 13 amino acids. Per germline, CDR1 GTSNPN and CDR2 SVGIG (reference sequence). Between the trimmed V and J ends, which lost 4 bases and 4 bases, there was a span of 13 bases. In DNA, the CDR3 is TGTGCCTGGACCCGTCGGGGGGCAGAGACCCAGTACTTC. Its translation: CAWTRRGAETQYF.

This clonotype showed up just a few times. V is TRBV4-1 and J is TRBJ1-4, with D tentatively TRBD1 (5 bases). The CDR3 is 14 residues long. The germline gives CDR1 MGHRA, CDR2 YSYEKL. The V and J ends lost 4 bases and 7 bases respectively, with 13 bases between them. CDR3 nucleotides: TGCGCCAGCAGCCCTTCGACGGGGGGTGAAAAACTGTTTTTT. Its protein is CASSPSTGGEKLFF.

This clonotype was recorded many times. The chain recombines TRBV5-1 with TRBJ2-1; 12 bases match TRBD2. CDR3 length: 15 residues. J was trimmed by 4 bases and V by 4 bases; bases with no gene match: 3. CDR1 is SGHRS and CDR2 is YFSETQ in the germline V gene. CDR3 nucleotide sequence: TGCGCCAGCAGCGACACTAGCGGGGGGTACAATGAGCAGTTCTTC. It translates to CASSDTSGGYNEQFF.

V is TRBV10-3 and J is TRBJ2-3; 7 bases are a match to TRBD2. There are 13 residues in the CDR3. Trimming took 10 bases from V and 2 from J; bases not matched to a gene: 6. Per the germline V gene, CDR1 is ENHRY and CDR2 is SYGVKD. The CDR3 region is CATRLAHTDTQYF. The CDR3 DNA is TGTGCCACCCGACTAGCCCACACAGATACGCAGTATTTT.

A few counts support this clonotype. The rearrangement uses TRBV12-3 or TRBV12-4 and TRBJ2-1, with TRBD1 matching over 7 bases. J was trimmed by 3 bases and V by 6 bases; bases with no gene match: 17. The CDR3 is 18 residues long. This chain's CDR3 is CASRTHLFSGTDYNEQFF. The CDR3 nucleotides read TGTGCCAGCAGGACCCACCTTTTCTCTGGGACAGACTACAATGAGCAGTTCTTC.

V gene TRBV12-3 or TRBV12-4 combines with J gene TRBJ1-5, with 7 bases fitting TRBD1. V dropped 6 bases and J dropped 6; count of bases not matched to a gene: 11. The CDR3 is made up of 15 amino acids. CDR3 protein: CASSPPTGMGQPQHF. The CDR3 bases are TGTGCCAGCAGCCCCCCGACAGGGATGGGTCAGCCCCAGCATTTT.

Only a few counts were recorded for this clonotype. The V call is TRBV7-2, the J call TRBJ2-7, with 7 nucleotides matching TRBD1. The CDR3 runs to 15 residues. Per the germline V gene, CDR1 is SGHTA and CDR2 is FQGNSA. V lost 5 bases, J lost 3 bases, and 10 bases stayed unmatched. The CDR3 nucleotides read TGTGCCAGCAGCCCGCGCGAGGGGGCGTTCTACGAGCAGTACTTC. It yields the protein CASSPREGAFYEQYF.

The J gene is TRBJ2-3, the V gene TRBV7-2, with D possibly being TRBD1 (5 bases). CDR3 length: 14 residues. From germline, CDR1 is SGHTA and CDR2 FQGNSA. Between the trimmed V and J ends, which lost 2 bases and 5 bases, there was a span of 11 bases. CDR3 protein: CASSLSRGGDTQYF. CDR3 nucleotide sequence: TGTGCCAGCAGCTTATCAAGGGGCGGAGATACGCAGTATTTT.

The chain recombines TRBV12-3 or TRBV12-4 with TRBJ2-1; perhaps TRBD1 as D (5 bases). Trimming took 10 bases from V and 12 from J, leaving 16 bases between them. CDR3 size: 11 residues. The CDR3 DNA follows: TGTGCCACTTTTGGGGCGCTCCGGCAGTTCTTC. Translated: CATFGALRQFF.

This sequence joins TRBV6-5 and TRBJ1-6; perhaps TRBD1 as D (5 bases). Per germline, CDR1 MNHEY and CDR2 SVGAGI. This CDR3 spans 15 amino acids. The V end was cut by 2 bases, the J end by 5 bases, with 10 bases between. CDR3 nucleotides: TGTGCCAGCAGTTACGGAGGGGCGAATAATTCACCCCTCCACTTT. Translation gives CASSYGGANNSPLHF.

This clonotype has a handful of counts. The chain's CDR3 is CASSLAGATDTQYF. Here the CDR3 DNA reads TGTGCCAGCAGCTTAGCAGGGGCCACAGATACGCAGTATTTT. The chain links TRBV7-9 to TRBJ2-3; D might be TRBD1 (5 bases). The V and J ends lost 0 bases and 2 bases respectively, with 6 bases between them. This CDR3 has 14 amino acids. Germline lookup yields CDR1 SEHNR and CDR2 FQNEAQ (reference sequence).

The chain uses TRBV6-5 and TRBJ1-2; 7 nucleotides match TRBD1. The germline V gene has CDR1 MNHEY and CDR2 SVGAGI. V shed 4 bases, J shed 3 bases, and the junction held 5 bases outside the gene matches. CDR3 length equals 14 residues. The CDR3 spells CASSSDRDYYGYTF. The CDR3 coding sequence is TGTGCCAGCAGTTCTGACAGGGACTACTATGGCTACACCTTC.

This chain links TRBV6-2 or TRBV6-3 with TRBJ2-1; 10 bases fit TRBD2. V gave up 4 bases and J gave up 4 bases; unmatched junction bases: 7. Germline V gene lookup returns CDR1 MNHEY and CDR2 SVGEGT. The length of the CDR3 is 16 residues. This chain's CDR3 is CASSFHRTSGYNEQFF. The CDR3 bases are TGTGCCAGCAGTTTCCACCGGACTAGCGGATACAATGAGCAGTTCTTC.

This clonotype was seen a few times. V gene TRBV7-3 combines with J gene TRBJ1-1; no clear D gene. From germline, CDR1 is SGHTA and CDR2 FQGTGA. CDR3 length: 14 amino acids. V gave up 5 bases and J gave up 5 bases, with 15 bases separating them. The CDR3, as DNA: TGTGCCAGCAGCCAGGACCCCAGCGGGACTGAAGCTTTCTTT. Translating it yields CASSQDPSGTEAFF.